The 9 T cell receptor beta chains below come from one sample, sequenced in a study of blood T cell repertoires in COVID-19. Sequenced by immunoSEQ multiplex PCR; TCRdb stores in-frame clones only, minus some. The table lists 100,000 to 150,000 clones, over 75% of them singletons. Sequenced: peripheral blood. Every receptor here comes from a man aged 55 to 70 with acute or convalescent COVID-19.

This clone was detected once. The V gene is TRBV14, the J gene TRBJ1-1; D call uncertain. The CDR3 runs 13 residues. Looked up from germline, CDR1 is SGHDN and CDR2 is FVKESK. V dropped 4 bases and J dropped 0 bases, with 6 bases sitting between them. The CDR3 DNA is TGTGCCAGCAGCCCCAGTCTGAACACTGAAGCTTTCTTT. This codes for CASSPSLNTEAFF.

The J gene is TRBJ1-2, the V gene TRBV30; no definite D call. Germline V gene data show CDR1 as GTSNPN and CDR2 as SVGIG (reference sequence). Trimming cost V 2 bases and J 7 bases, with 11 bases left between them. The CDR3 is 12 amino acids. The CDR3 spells CAWSRQSGGYTF. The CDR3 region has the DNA TGTGCCTGGAGTAGGCAGAGCGGTGGCTACACCTTC.

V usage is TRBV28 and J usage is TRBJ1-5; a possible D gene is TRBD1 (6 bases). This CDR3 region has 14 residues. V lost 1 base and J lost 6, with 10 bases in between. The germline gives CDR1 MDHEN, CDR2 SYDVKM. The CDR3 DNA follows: TGTGCCAGCAGTTTATTGGGGGCCGGTCAGCCCCAGCATTTT. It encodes CASSLLGAGQPQHF.

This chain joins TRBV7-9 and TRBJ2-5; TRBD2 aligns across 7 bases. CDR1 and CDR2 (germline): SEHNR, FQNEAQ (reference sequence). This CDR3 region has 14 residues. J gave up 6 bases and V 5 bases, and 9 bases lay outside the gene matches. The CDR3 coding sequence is TGTGCCAGCAGCCGAACTGGGACTACGAAGACCCAGTACTTC. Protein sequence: CASSRTGTTKTQYF.

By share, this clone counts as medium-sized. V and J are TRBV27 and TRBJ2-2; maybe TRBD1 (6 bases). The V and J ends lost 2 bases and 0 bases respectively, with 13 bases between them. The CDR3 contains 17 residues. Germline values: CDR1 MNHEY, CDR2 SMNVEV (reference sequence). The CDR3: CASSLDGQFPNTGELFF. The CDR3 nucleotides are TGTGCCAGCAGTTTAGATGGACAGTTCCCGAACACCGGGGAGCTGTTTTTT.

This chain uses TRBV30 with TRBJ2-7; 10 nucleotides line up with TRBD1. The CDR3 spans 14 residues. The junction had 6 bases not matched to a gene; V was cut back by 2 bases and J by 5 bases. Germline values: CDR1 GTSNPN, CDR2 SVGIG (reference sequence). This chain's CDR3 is CAWSSRDRGHEQYF. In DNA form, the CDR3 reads TGTGCCTGGAGTAGCCGGGACAGGGGTCACGAGCAGTACTTC.

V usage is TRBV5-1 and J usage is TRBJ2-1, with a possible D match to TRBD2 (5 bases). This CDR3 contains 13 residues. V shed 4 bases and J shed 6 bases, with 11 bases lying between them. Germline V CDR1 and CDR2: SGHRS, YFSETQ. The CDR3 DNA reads TGCGCCAGCAGCCTCGACTATGTCAATGAGCAGTTCTTC. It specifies CASSLDYVNEQFF.

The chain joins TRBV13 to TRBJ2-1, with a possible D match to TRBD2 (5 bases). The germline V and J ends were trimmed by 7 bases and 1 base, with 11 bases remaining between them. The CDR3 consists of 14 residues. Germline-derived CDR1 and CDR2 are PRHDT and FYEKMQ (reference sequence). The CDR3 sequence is CASNYPGSYNEQFF. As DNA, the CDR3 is TGTGCCAGCAACTACCCGGGGTCCTACAATGAGCAGTTCTTC.

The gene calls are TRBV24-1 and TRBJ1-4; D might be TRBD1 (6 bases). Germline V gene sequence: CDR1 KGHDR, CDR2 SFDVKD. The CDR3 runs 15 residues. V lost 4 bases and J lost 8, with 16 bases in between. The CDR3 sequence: CATSDPTGGGEKLFF. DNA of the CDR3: TGTGCCACCAGTGACCCGACAGGTGGAGGAGAAAAACTGTTTTTT.